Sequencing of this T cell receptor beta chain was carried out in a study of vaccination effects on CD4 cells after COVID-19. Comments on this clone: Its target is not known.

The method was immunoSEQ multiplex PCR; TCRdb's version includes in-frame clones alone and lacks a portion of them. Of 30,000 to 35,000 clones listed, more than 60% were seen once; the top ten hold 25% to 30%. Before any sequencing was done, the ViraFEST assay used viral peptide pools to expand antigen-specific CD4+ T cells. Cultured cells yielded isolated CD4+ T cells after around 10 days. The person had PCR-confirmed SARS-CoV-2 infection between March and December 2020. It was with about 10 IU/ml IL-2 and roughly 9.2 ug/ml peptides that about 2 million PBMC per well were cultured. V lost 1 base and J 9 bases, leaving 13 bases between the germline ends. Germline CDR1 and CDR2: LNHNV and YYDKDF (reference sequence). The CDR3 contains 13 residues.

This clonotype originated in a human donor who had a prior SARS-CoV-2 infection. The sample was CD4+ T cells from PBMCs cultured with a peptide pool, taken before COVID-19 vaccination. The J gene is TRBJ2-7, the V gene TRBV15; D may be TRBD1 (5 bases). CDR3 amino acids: CATSRVVGPGQYF. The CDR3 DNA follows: TGTGCCACCAGCAGAGTGGTGGGGCCGGGGCAGTACTTC.